The present T cell receptor beta chain was sequenced within a study of blood T cells in healthy people across ages. CDR3 length: 16 residues. Germline V lookup: CDR1 SGDLS, CDR2 YYNGEE. V lost 4 bases, J lost 3 bases, and 7 bases stayed unmatched. Sample-barcoded 5' priming and a J-beta primer mix drove a second PCR of about 6 to 12 cycles. TCRdb re-called the 5' RACE reads with MiXCR, one entry per CDR3 protein. In the table there are about 720,000 distinct CDR3 sequences, about a fifth of which are singletons. The source is a man aged 70 or older in good health. Sequenced sample: blood. This chain connects TRBV9 to TRBJ2-1, with TRBD2 matching over 10 bases. The CDR3 here is CASSPRAGGDYNEQFF. The CDR3 DNA sequence: TGTGCCAGCAGCCCGAGAGCGGGGGGGGACTACAATGAGCAGTTCTTC.